The next 11 T cell receptor beta chains were all read from a single sample in a study of CD8 T cells in ankylosing spondylitis. Broader study findings: What seemed typical of ankylosing spondylitis blood was a TCR beta motif built from 7 or 8 highly homologous variants.

These receptors have no known antigen. Each CDR3 protein gets one entry after TCRdb re-called the 5' RACE reads with MiXCR. The sample gives around 430,000 distinct CDR3 sequences, under 20% of which show up once; just over 1% is in the top ten. The sample taken for sequencing was blood, either unsorted or a sorted T cell fraction (not recorded which). Every receptor here comes from a male donor with ankylosing spondylitis.

This clonotype was recorded at least ten times. The chain carries TRBV20-1 and TRBJ2-7; D gene uncertain. The length of the CDR3 is 15 residues. Trimming took off 6 bases at V and 0 bases at J, with 18 bases between the two ends. The germline V gene encodes CDR1 DFQATT and CDR2 SNEGSKA (reference sequence). CDR3: CSAVQSGSSSYEQYF. CDR3 bases: TGCAGTGCGGTCCAATCCGGGTCCAGCTCCTACGAGCAGTACTTC.

The chain joins TRBV28 to TRBJ1-2, with 7 bases aligning to TRBD1. The germline CDR1 and CDR2 sequences are MDHEN and SYDVKM. Trimming at V came to 7 bases and at J to 7 bases, leaving 12 bases not matched to a gene. This CDR3 contains 14 residues. This chain's CDR3 is CASTLGQGGRGYTF. In DNA form, the CDR3 reads TGTGCCAGCACCCTGGGGCAGGGGGGACGTGGCTACACCTTC.

The J gene is TRBJ2-5, the V gene TRBV5-1; tentatively, D is TRBD2 (7 bases). Trimming removed 0 bases from V and 1 base from J, with 13 bases in between. The CDR3 has 16 residues. Germline V gives CDR1 SGHRS, CDR2 YFSETQ. The DNA of the CDR3 is TGCGCCAGCAGCTTGGTCTGGGGAGGGGGCCAAGAGACCCAGTACTTC. The encoded protein is CASSLVWGGGQETQYF.

This clonotype was seen repeatedly, ten times or more. The chain combines TRBV20-1 with TRBJ1-4; D gene ambiguous. Looked up from germline, CDR1 is DFQATT and CDR2 is SNEGSKA (reference sequence). V dropped 0 bases and J dropped 6 bases, with 11 bases sitting between them. CDR3 length equals 14 residues. The CDR3 bases are TGCAGTGCTAGAGATTTGCGGTTGGATGAAAAACTGTTTTTT. This sequence encodes CSARDLRLDEKLFF.

This clonotype showed up just a few times. Without the conserved terminal phenylalanine or tryptophan, this CDR3 likely stems from a read error. This rearrangement joins TRBV11-2 to TRBJ2-7; TRBD1 agrees at 8 bases. Germline values: CDR1 SGHAT, CDR2 FQNNGV. Trimming cost V 2 bases and J 7 bases; bases outside gene matches: 7. The CDR3 totals 14 residues. The CDR3 DNA reads TGTGCCAGCAGCTTATCTGGACAGGGAGAAGAGCAGTACTTA. It encodes CASSLSGQGEEQYL.

V gene TRBV5-1 combines with J gene TRBJ1-2; no firm D call. Between the trimmed V and J ends, which lost 0 bases and 0 bases, there was a span of 6 bases. CDR1 is SGHRS, CDR2 YFSETQ, per germline. The CDR3 consists of 14 residues. The CDR3 sequence: CASSLARPNYGYTF. The CDR3 DNA reads as TGCGCCAGCAGCTTGGCCAGGCCTAACTATGGCTACACCTTC.

V and J are TRBV5-5 and TRBJ2-5, with 12 bases fitting TRBD2. Germline values: CDR1 SGHKS, CDR2 YYEKEE (reference sequence). Trimming at V came to 0 bases and at J to 4 bases, leaving 7 bases not matched to a gene. The CDR3 loop spans 17 amino acids. CDR3 amino acids: CASSLGASGRARETQYF. The CDR3 region has the DNA TGTGCCAGCAGCTTGGGGGCTAGCGGGAGGGCGCGAGAGACCCAGTACTTC.

This clonotype was detected only a few times. The rearrangement uses TRBV28 and TRBJ1-2; D ambiguous. Germline values: CDR1 MDHEN, CDR2 SYDVKM. V lost 3 bases to trimming and J lost 2 bases, with 7 bases between them. CDR3 length: 13 amino acids. The CDR3 nucleotides read TGTGCCAGCAGTTTCTCACGGAACTATGGCTACACCTTC. As protein: CASSFSRNYGYTF.

This clonotype has more than one count but fewer than ten. The genes are TRBV12-3 or TRBV12-4 and TRBJ2-5; weak D call: TRBD2 (6 bases). This CDR3 spans 16 amino acids. Between the trimmed V and J ends, which lost 3 bases and 5 bases, there was a span of 19 bases. The CDR3 loop reads CASSFSGRFVGETQYF. CDR3 nucleotides: TGTGCCAGCAGTTTCTCAGGGAGGTTCGTCGGGGAGACCCAGTACTTC.

This clonotype has a handful of counts. The DNA of the CDR3 is TGTGCCAGCAGCGTTCAACAGGGGGCTGAAGCTTTCTTT. It encodes CASSVQQGAEAFF. The J gene is TRBJ1-1, the V gene TRBV7-3; 8 bases match TRBD1. CDR1 SGHTA and CDR2 FQGTGA come from the germline V gene. V was clipped by 5 bases and J by 6 bases; unmatched bases: 5. The CDR3 spans 13 residues.

The CDR3 loop is CASNRGSYGYTF. In DNA form, the CDR3 reads TGTGCCTCTAACAGGGGAAGCTATGGCTACACCTTC. The J gene is TRBJ1-2, the V gene TRBV30; 7 bases match TRBD1. Germline loops: CDR1 GTSNPN, CDR2 SVGIG (reference sequence). With 7 bases clipped from V and 4 bases from J, the junction kept 6 bases outside the gene matches. This CDR3 has 12 residues.